This passage covers 21 T cell receptor beta chains from one sample sequenced in a study of T cell responses to AZD1222 COVID-19 vaccine (dated by TCRdb to the early 2020s). Library preparation was by the immunoSEQ multiplex PCR assay. TCRdb took this table from immuneACCESS and kept in-frame rearrangements with V and J called. Such tables lack part of the clones; where checked against another copy, unresolved V genes explain under half of the gap, and the rest is unexplained. This sample gives about 110,000 clones in total; about 93% of them show up just once. 6.2% of the sample is held by the ten biggest clonotypes. Explained via the paper, the time point label denotes: about 28 days (+/-7) after the second vaccine dose. This specimen was peripheral blood, taken 28 days after the second AZD1222 dose. These receptor sequences come from an adult who received the AZD1222 COVID-19 vaccine.

The chain has TRBV4-1 and TRBJ1-2, with TRBD1 matching over 7 bases. V shed 1 base, J shed 6 bases, and the junction held 5 bases outside the gene matches. Germline V CDR1 and CDR2: MGHRA, YSYEKL. CDR3 length: 14 residues. The CDR3 spells CASSQVGQVHGYTF. The CDR3 nucleotides are TGCGCCAGCAGCCAAGTCGGACAGGTGCATGGCTACACCTTC.

This clone occurred once. The gene calls are TRBV28 and TRBJ1-5; no reliable D call. Germline CDR1 is MDHEN and CDR2 is SYDVKM. The CDR3 is made up of 15 amino acids. The V end was cut by 1 base, the J end by 0 bases, with 7 bases between. CDR3 amino acids: CASSLSAISNQPQHF. The CDR3 DNA reads as TGTGCCAGCAGTTTATCGGCTATTAGCAATCAGCCCCAGCATTTT. The full variable domain, its missing parts supplied by reference TRBV28 and TRBJ1-5, is DVKVTQSSRYLVKRTGEKVFLECVQDMDHENMFWYRQDPGLGLRLIYFSYDVKMKEKGDIPEGYSVSREKKERFSLILESASTNQTSMYLCASSLSAISNQPQHFGDGTRLSIL.

The chain links TRBV5-6 to TRBJ2-7; 7 nucleotides agree with TRBD2. CDR3 length: 14 amino acids. The V segment lost 1 base and the J segment 0 bases; nucleotides outside the gene matches: 1. Germline V gene sequence: CDR1 SGHDT, CDR2 YYEEEE. CDR3 DNA: TGTGCCAGCAGCTTGCGGGAGGTCTCCTACGAGCAGTACTTC. It codes for CASSLREVSYEQYF. Full variable domain (remainder filled in from reference TRBV5-6 and TRBJ2-7): DAGVTQSPTHLIKTRGQQVTLRCSPKSGHDTVSWYQQALGQGPQFIFQYYEEEERQRGNFPDRFSGHQFPNYSSELNVNALLLGDSALYLCASSLREVSYEQYFGPGTRLTVT.

V usage is TRBV2 and J usage is TRBJ2-7; 7 bases match TRBD2. V shed 6 bases and J 0 bases; nucleotides not matched to a gene: 8. Germline CDR1 SNHLY, CDR2 FYNNEI. This CDR3 is built from 15 residues. DNA of the CDR3: TGTGCCAGCAGAGAGCTAGCGGCGAGCTCCTACGAGCAGTACTTC. Its translation is CASRELAASSYEQYF.

V usage is TRBV29-1 and J usage is TRBJ2-7, with TRBD2 identical over 7 bases. Trimming took 3 bases from V and 5 from J; bases not matched to a gene: 10. The CDR3 contains 14 residues. CDR1 and CDR2 from the germline V gene are SQVTM and ANQGSEA. The CDR3 nucleotides are TGCAGCGTTGAGGGCCGCGGGAGCTATGACGAGCAGTACTTC. The encoded protein is CSVEGRGSYDEQYF.

This chain joins TRBV29-1 and TRBJ1-1, with 7 bases identical to TRBD1. The CDR3 runs to 15 residues. The junction had 13 bases not matched to a gene; V was cut back by 8 bases and J by 1 base. CDR1 and CDR2 (germline): SQVTM, ANQGSEA. CDR3 sequence reads: CSSKGRGGENTEAFF. The CDR3 DNA sequence: TGCAGCTCAAAAGGCAGGGGGGGCGAGAACACTGAAGCTTTCTTT.

This chain uses TRBV7-9 with TRBJ2-3, with 9 bases identical to TRBD2. Losses at the gene ends were 5 bases for V and 0 bases for J; bases not matched to a gene: 9. Germline CDR1 reads SEHNR; CDR2 reads FQNEAQ (reference sequence). The CDR3 sequence is 17 residues long. CDR3 bases: TGTGCCAGCAGCGCGCGGGGGGGCGGTACGAGCACAGATACGCAGTATTTT. It codes for CASSARGGGTSTDTQYF. Full variable domain (rest looked up from reference TRBV7-9 and TRBJ2-3): DTGVSQNPRHKITKRGQNVTFRCDPISEHNRLYWYRQTLGQGPEFLTYFQNEAQLEKSRLLSDRFSAERPKGSFSTLEIQRTEQGDSAMYLCASSARGGGTSTDTQYFGPGTRLTVL.

The chain employs TRBV5-5 and TRBJ1-2; D not certain. Germline CDR1 and CDR2: SGHKS and YYEKEE (reference sequence). The CDR3 loop spans 13 amino acids. Trimming pared 1 base from V and 8 bases from J, leaving 12 bases between. CDR3 DNA: TGTGCCAGCAGCTTGCTCCGGGATACGGGCTACACCTTC. The encoded protein is CASSLLRDTGYTF.

This clone was seen just once. CDR3 nucleotides: TGTGCCAGCAGCTTATCTTGGGACATATTGGGCTACACCTTC. As protein: CASSLSWDILGYTF. The chain couples TRBV7-9 to TRBJ1-2; D perhaps matches TRBD1 (6 bases). Between the trimmed V and J ends, which lost 2 bases and 8 bases, there was a span of 15 bases. The CDR3 runs to 14 residues. Germline V gene sequence: CDR1 SEHNR, CDR2 FQNEAQ (reference sequence).

The chain couples TRBV5-8 to TRBJ1-4, with 11 bases fitting TRBD1. Losses at the gene ends were 4 bases for V and 8 bases for J; bases not matched to a gene: 4. CDR1 is SGHTS and CDR2 is YDEGEE in the germline V gene. The CDR3 runs 14 residues. DNA for the CDR3: TGTGCCAGCAGCACCGGGACAGGGGGGGAAAAACTGTTTTTT. This gives the protein CASSTGTGGEKLFF.

The chain recombines TRBV6-5 with TRBJ2-3; TRBD2 aligns across 10 bases. The germline gives CDR1 MNHEY, CDR2 SVGAGI. The CDR3 loop spans 14 amino acids. The CDR3 protein is CATGVGPSGGAQYF. The CDR3 DNA follows: TGTGCTACCGGGGTTGGACCTAGCGGGGGAGCGCAGTATTTT.

The chain employs TRBV10-3 and TRBJ2-1, with D tentatively TRBD1 or TRBD2 (5 bases each). The V end lost 11 bases, the J end lost 4 bases, and 12 bases lay between the germline ends. In germline, CDR1 is ENHRY, CDR2 SYGVKD. CDR3 length: 12 residues. CDR3 sequence: CASRAGYNEQFF. The CDR3 bases are TGTGCCTCCAGGGCGGGTTACAATGAGCAGTTCTTC.

This clone has only one observation. The gene calls are TRBV7-9 and TRBJ1-5; D is possibly TRBD1 (5 bases). The V end lost 5 bases, the J end lost 4 bases, and 15 bases lay between the germline ends. The length of the CDR3 is 15 residues. Germline V lookup: CDR1 SEHNR, CDR2 FQNEAQ (reference sequence). The CDR3 region has the DNA TGTGCCAGCAGCACCGGGACGGCTGATAATCAGCCCCAGCATTTT. This encodes CASSTGTADNQPQHF.

The gene calls are TRBV28 and TRBJ1-1; no reliable D call. The V and J ends lost 10 bases and 1 base respectively, with 7 bases between them. The CDR3 length is 11 residues. Germline-derived CDR1 and CDR2 are MDHEN and SYDVKM. Here the CDR3 DNA reads TGTGCCATAGGAGAGAACACTGAAGCTTTCTTT. The encoded protein is CAIGENTEAFF.

The CDR3 protein is CASSRGVWDRGSSNQPQHF. In nucleotides, the CDR3 is TGTGCCAGTAGTCGAGGTGTATGGGACAGGGGATCGAGCAATCAGCCCCAGCATTTT. The V and J genes are TRBV19 and TRBJ1-5; 10 bases map to TRBD1. CDR3 length: 19 amino acids. V was clipped by 5 bases and J by 1 base; unmatched bases: 14. The germline V gene encodes CDR1 LNHDA and CDR2 SQIVND (reference sequence).

This clone was counted a single time. The chain recombines TRBV28 with TRBJ1-2; TRBD1 might be the D (5 bases). V lost 5 bases and J lost 7, with 8 bases in between. Germline V gene lookup returns CDR1 MDHEN and CDR2 SYDVKM. This CDR3 contains 11 residues. The DNA of the CDR3 is TGTGCCAGCAGTCCAGGGTCTGGCTACACCTTC. Translation gives CASSPGSGYTF.

This clone has just one count. The chain carries TRBV19 and TRBJ2-1; no clear D. The germline V and J ends were trimmed by 1 base and 10 bases, with 8 bases remaining between them. The CDR3 length is 12 residues. Germline CDR1 and CDR2: LNHDA and SQIVND (reference sequence). The CDR3 sequence: CASSIAVEEQFF. The CDR3, as DNA: TGTGCCAGTAGTATAGCAGTAGAGGAGCAGTTCTTC.

This clone was counted between two and nine times. In DNA form, the CDR3 reads TGTGCCAGCAGTAGGGCTAGCGGGTTCAACGAGCAGTACTTC. Amino acid sequence: CASSRASGFNEQYF. The chain is built from TRBV3-1 (or the pseudogene TRBV3-2) and TRBJ2-7, with 8 bases that match TRBD2. Germline lookup yields CDR1 LGHDT and CDR2 YNNKEL (reference sequence). Losses at the gene ends were 6 bases for V and 5 bases for J; bases not matched to a gene: 9. This CDR3 contains 14 residues.

This chain links TRBV19 with TRBJ2-5; 8 bases agree with TRBD2. The CDR3 has 16 residues. Germline trimming cut 2 bases from V and 3 bases from J; bases unmatched to any gene: 8. CDR1 and CDR2 from the germline V gene are LNHDA and SQIVND (reference sequence). CDR3 loop: CASSIYRGGYEETQYF. Written as DNA, the CDR3 is TGTGCCAGTAGTATATACCGGGGGGGCTATGAAGAGACCCAGTACTTC. The full variable domain, completed using reference TRBV19 and TRBJ2-5, is DGGITQSPKYLFRKEGQNVTLSCEQNLNHDAMYWYRQDPGQGLRLIYYSQIVNDFQKGDIAEGYSVSREKKESFPLTVTSAQKNPTAFYLCASSIYRGGYEETQYFGPGTRLLVL.

The chain joins TRBV6-5 to TRBJ1-5; 9 bases align to TRBD1. With 6 bases clipped from V and 2 bases from J, the junction kept 5 bases outside the gene matches. CDR1 MNHEY and CDR2 SVGAGI come from the germline V gene. This CDR3 comprises 15 residues. CDR3 region: CASRGGTGRNQPQHF. The CDR3, as DNA: TGTGCCAGCAGGGGAGGGACAGGGCGCAATCAGCCCCAGCATTTT.

V is TRBV11-2 and J is TRBJ1-6; D is unresolved. This CDR3 comprises 12 residues. Germline V CDR1 and CDR2: SGHAT, FQNNGV. Trimming pared 5 bases from V and 15 bases from J, leaving 14 bases between. DNA for the CDR3: TGTGCCAGCAGCACCACTCACGAAGGCCTCCACTTT. It translates to CASSTTHEGLHF.